This T cell receptor beta chain was documented in a study of OX40 agonist ivuxolimab in advanced cancers. Whole-study context: Of mixed ages from about 23 to 90 and averaging approximately 60 years, the group was 65% to 85% male. Earlier treatment with anti-PD-1, anti-PD-L1 or anti-CTLA-4 was permitted, and 30% to 40% had received some. Study findings and constraints: Fewer expanded clones were found on average in CD4+ than in CD8+ T cells.

Of note for this clone: Antigen unknown.

The CDR3 is 15 residues long. V lost 8 bases and J 5 bases, leaving 21 bases between the germline ends. The germline V gene has CDR1 LNHDA and CDR2 SQIVND (reference sequence). Patients were excluded for autoimmune disease history or systemic immunosuppression. Produced via immunoSEQ multiplex PCR; TCRdb's table is partial and in-frame only. This sample carries about 91,000 clones, around 84% of them seen once, and the ten largest clones take roughly 1.1%. This rearrangement joins TRBV19 to TRBJ1-1; D may be TRBD1 (6 bases). The receptor was isolated from an adult with an advanced solid tumor such as melanoma, head and neck, liver or kidney cancer. Source: CD4+ or CD8+ T cells sorted from blood, taken in a trial of the OX40 agonist ivuxolimab. DNA of the CDR3: TGTGCCAGTGGGTGGAGGGGGGGGAAATGGACTGAAGCTTTCTTT. Its protein product is CASGWRGGKWTEAFF.